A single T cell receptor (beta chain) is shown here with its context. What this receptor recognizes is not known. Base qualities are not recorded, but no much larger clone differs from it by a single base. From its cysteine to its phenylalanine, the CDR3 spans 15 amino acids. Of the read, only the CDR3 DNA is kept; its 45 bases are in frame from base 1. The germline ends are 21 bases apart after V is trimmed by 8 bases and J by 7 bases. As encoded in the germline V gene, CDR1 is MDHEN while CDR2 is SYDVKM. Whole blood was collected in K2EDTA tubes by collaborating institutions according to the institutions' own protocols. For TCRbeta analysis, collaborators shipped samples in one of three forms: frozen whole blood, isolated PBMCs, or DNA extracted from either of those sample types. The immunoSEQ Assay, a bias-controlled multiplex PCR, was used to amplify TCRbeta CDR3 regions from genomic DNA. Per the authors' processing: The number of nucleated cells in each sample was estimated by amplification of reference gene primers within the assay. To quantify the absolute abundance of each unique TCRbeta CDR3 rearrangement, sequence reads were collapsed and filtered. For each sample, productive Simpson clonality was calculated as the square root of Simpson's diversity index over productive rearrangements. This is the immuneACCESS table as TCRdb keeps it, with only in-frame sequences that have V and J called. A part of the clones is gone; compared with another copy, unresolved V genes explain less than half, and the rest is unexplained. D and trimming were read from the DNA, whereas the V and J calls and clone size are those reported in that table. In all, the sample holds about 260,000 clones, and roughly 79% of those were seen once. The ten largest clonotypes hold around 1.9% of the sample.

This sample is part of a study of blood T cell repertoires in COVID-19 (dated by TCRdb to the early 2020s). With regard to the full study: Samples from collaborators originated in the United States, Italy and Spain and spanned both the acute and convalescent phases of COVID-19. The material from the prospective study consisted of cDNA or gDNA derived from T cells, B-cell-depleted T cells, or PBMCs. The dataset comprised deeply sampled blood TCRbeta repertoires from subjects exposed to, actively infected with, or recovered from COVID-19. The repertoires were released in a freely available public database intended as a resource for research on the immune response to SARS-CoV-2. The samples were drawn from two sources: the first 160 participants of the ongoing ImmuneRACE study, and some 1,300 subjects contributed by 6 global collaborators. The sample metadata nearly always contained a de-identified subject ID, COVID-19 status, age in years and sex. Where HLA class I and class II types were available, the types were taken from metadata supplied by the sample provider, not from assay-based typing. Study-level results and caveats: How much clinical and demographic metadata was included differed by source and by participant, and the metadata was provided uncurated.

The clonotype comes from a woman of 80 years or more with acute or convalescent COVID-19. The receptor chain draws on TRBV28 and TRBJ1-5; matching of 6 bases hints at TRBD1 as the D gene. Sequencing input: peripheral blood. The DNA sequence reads TGTGCCAGCTCCTACCCCAGGGGCTCCGGGCAGCCCCAGCATTTT. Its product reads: CASSYPRGSGQPQHF.